These 25 T cell receptor beta chains were all obtained from the same sample, sequenced in a study of shared T cell receptors in the human thymus (TCRdb year 2021). Libraries were made using the immunoSEQ multiplex PCR assay. What TCRdb holds here is the immuneACCESS table cut down to in-frame rearrangements. Part of the clones is not present; checked against another copy, under half of the missing clones reflect an unresolved V gene, and the others are unexplained. This sample comprises 500,000 to 750,000 clones, roughly 90% of them detected only once. The ten top clones hold 0.0095% to 0.011% of the sample. These data also formed part of another study, on human thymus T cells.

Source material: thymocytes. These receptors came from a boy younger than two with a congenital heart defect. Donor details come from another sample of the same person, matched by shared clones.

The V and J genes are TRBV7-3 and TRBJ2-2; TRBD2 matches at 11 bases. Trimming removed 2 bases from V and 1 base from J; junction bases left unmatched: 0. Germline CDR1 and CDR2: SGHTA and FQGTGA. This CDR3 has 16 residues. CDR3 amino acids: CASSLGLAGNTGELFF. In nucleotides, the CDR3 is TGTGCCAGCAGCTTAGGACTAGCGGGGAACACCGGGGAGCTGTTTTTT. Supplemented by reference TRBV7-3 and TRBJ2-2, the full variable domain reads GAGVSQTPSNKVTEKGKYVELRCDPISGHTALYWYRQSLGQGPEFLIYFQGTGAADDSGLPNDRFFAVRPEGSVSTLKIQRTERGDSAVYLCASSLGLAGNTGELFFGEGSRLTVL.

This clone occurred once. CDR3 residues: CASSAQRGGQGNTEAFF. The CDR3 nucleotides read TGCGCCAGCAGCGCCCAACGAGGGGGACAGGGGAACACTGAAGCTTTCTTT. The rearrangement links TRBV4-1 to TRBJ1-1, with 9 positions matching TRBD1. The V segment lost 5 bases and the J segment 1 base; nucleotides outside the gene matches: 11. Germline CDR1 and CDR2: MGHRA and YSYEKL. The CDR3 runs 17 residues.

This chain links TRBV27 with TRBJ2-7; D remains ambiguous. The CDR3 totals 11 residues. Germline V gene sequence: CDR1 MNHEY, CDR2 SMNVEV (reference sequence). V lost 8 bases, J lost 5 bases, and 10 bases lay in between. CDR3 DNA: TGTGCCAGCCTGTCCGGTAACGAGCAGTACTTC. It translates to CASLSGNEQYF.

The gene calls are TRBV25-1 and TRBJ2-7; tentative D call: TRBD2 (5 bases). The CDR3 length is 12 residues. Trimming left V 1 base short and J 6 bases short, with 7 bases between. Germline values: CDR1 MGHDK, CDR2 SYGVNS. CDR3 in amino acids: CASSEWGVEQYF. The CDR3 nucleotides read TGTGCCAGCAGTGAATGGGGAGTCGAGCAGTACTTC.

The chain employs TRBV18 and TRBJ2-4; a possible D gene is TRBD2 (5 bases). Germline CDR1 KGHSH, CDR2 LQKENI. The CDR3 sequence is 14 residues long. V lost 2 bases, J lost 6 bases, and 11 bases lay in between. Here the CDR3 reads CASSPTLEANIQYF. CDR3 in DNA: TGTGCCAGCTCACCAACACTAGAAGCAAACATTCAGTACTTC. Variable domain in full (rest from reference TRBV18 and TRBJ2-4): NAGVMQNPRHLVRRRGQEARLRCSPMKGHSHVYWYRQLPEEGLKFMVYLQKENIIDESGMPKERFSAEFPKEGPSILRIQQVVRGDSAAYFCASSPTLEANIQYFGAGTRLSVL.

This chain joins TRBV4-2 and TRBJ1-5, with D possibly being TRBD1 (5 bases). Germline V CDR1 and CDR2: LGHNA, YNFKEQ. Trimming cost V 6 bases and J 1 base, with 13 bases left between them. The CDR3 runs to 15 residues. The CDR3 nucleotides are TGTGCCAGCAGTTTCGCTTCAGGGAGCAATCAGCCCCAGCATTTT. Translating it yields CASSFASGSNQPQHF.

The chain couples TRBV27 to TRBJ1-6; D perhaps matches TRBD1 (6 bases). Germline lookup yields CDR1 MNHEY and CDR2 SMNVEV (reference sequence). The CDR3 has 15 residues. V was clipped by 0 bases and J by 9 bases, with 12 bases between them. The CDR3 here is CASSLSEGDGSPLHF. The CDR3 nucleotides are TGTGCCAGCAGTTTATCAGAGGGGGACGGTTCACCCCTCCACTTT.

This chain connects TRBV28 to TRBJ2-4; 8 positions match TRBD2. Losses at the gene ends were 7 bases for V and 5 bases for J; bases not matched to a gene: 13. This CDR3 region has 16 residues. Germline V gene lookup returns CDR1 MDHEN and CDR2 SYDVKM. CDR3 coding DNA: TGTGCCAGCACCACTAGCGGAGGGCCTGAGGAAAACATTCAGTACTTC. It encodes CASTTSGGPEENIQYF.

The CDR3 sequence: CASSSYRGRAHTDTQYF. CDR3 in DNA: TGTGCCAGCAGTTCGTACAGGGGGCGGGCACACACAGATACGCAGTATTTT. This sequence joins TRBV28 and TRBJ2-3; the match to TRBD1 covers 9 bases. CDR3 length equals 17 residues. J gave up 2 bases and V 4 bases, and 10 bases lay outside the gene matches. The germline V gene has CDR1 MDHEN and CDR2 SYDVKM.

Notes on this clone: Germline is not matched at one junction end, which may reflect a read error. J is TRBJ2-1 and V is TRBV19; 8 nucleotides line up with TRBD2. Per the germline V gene, CDR1 is LNHDA and CDR2 is SQIVND (reference sequence). This CDR3 is built from 12 residues. CDR3 amino acids: CASSPTSGLAVF. CDR3 nucleotides: TGTGCCAGTAGTCCAACTAGCGGACTTGCGGTCTTC.

This rearrangement joins TRBV4-3 to TRBJ2-1; a weak D match, TRBD2 (5 bases). Per germline, CDR1 LGHNA and CDR2 YSLEER. CDR3 length: 18 residues. Trimming removed 2 bases from V and 0 bases from J, with 17 bases in between. The CDR3 region is CASSQSWVPTTSYNEQFF. As DNA, the CDR3 is TGCGCCAGCAGCCAAAGTTGGGTTCCGACTACCTCCTACAATGAGCAGTTCTTC.

The chain uses TRBV6-7 and TRBJ1-5; D may be TRBD1 (6 bases). TRBV6-7 is identified as an open reading frame with a role that is uncertain. V was shortened by 6 bases and J by 0 bases, with 9 bases between the two germline ends. The CDR3 contains 14 residues. The CDR3 coding sequence is TGTGCCAGCAGCACACAGGGTAGCAATCAGCCCCAGCATTTT. Translation: CASSTQGSNQPQHF.

V is TRBV6-5 and J is TRBJ2-2; no definite D call. The CDR3 length is 14 residues. Germline CDR1 is MNHEY and CDR2 is SVGAGI. V lost 6 bases and J lost 1, with 9 bases in between. The CDR3 DNA follows: TGTGCCAGCAGGGAAGAGCGGAACACCGGGGAGCTGTTTTTT. Its translation: CASREERNTGELFF.

The chain combines TRBV10-1 with TRBJ2-7, with 8 bases that match TRBD1. This CDR3 is built from 15 residues. V trimming: 8 bases; J trimming: 3 bases; junction bases outside the gene matches: 12. Germline CDR1 reads WNHNN; CDR2 reads SYGVQD (reference sequence). For the CDR3, the DNA is TGCGCCAGCCCGGGGGTGGGACAGGATATCTACGAGCAGTACTTC. Protein: CASPGVGQDIYEQYF.

A note on this clone: The sample carries other DNA sequences with the same CDR3. The V gene is TRBV10-3, the J gene TRBJ2-7; 7 nucleotides match TRBD2. The germline V gene encodes CDR1 ENHRY and CDR2 SYGVKD. V lost 0 bases and J lost 2; bases outside the gene matches: 1. The CDR3 sequence is 14 residues long. This CDR3 reads CAISESLAAYEQYF. In DNA, the CDR3 is TGTGCCATCAGTGAGTCGCTAGCGGCCTACGAGCAGTACTTC.

V gene TRBV4-1 combines with J gene TRBJ2-5; the match to TRBD2 covers 9 bases. V lost 2 bases to trimming and J lost 4 bases; unmatched junction nucleotides: 5. This CDR3 contains 15 residues. CDR1 MGHRA and CDR2 YSYEKL come from the germline V gene. CDR3 sequence (DNA): TGCGCCAGCAGCCAAAGGACTAGCGAGGGAGAGACCCAGTACTTC. Amino acid sequence: CASSQRTSEGETQYF.

V is TRBV1 and J is TRBJ2-3; TRBD2, the D gene given by the table, was not confirmed from the DNA. TRBV1 is described as a pseudogene. This CDR3 region has 22 residues. CDR3 coding DNA: TGCACCAGCAGCCAAGATGGAATCCGACTAGCCAAGAGGGGCTATAGCACAGATACGCAGTATTTT. Translated: CTSSQDGIRLAKRGYSTDTQYF.

The V call is TRBV27, the J call TRBJ2-1; tentative D call: TRBD2 (5 bases). Per the germline V gene, CDR1 is MNHEY and CDR2 is SMNVEV (reference sequence). V was pared by 3 bases and J by 3 bases, with 15 bases between. The CDR3 covers 16 residues. CDR3: CASSFLIRGVYNEQFF. The CDR3 DNA reads as TGTGCCAGCAGTTTCCTGATCCGGGGTGTCTACAATGAGCAGTTCTTC.

The V gene is TRBV28, the J gene TRBJ1-3, with 9 bases identical to TRBD1. Germline V CDR1 and CDR2: MDHEN, SYDVKM. The V segment lost 5 bases and the J segment 9 bases; nucleotides outside the gene matches: 11. The CDR3 has 15 residues. The CDR3 region is CASSARDRDLCTIYF. The CDR3 nucleotides read TGTGCCAGCAGTGCCCGGGACAGGGACCTCTGCACCATATATTTT.

The V call is TRBV10-2, the J call TRBJ2-7; D gene uncertain. The CDR3 sequence is 13 residues long. Trimming removed 7 bases at V and 3 bases at J, with 13 bases between. CDR1 is WSHSY, CDR2 SAAADI, per germline. CDR3 residues: CASKGGRNYEQYF. The DNA of the CDR3 is TGCGCCAGCAAAGGCGGCAGAAACTACGAGCAGTACTTC.

V gene TRBV2 combines with J gene TRBJ1-1; weak D call: TRBD1 (5 bases). V lost 4 bases, J lost 4 bases, and 22 bases lay in between. Germline assignment: CDR1 SNHLY and CDR2 FYNNEI. This CDR3 has 17 amino acids. The CDR3 nucleotides read TGTGCCAGCAGTGCGCAAGGGACTCCCTTCCTTCTCACTGAAGCTTTCTTT. Its protein is CASSAQGTPFLLTEAFF.

The chain joins TRBV7-9 to TRBJ2-7; 10 bases map to TRBD2. Germline CDR1 and CDR2: SEHNR and FQNEAQ (reference sequence). CDR3 length: 16 residues. Trimming cost V 5 bases and J 4 bases; bases outside gene matches: 11. The CDR3 DNA reads as TGTGCCAGCAGCCGACGCCTTCTAGCGGGAGCATACGAGCAGTACTTC. It translates to CASSRRLLAGAYEQYF.

The chain recombines TRBV5-1 with TRBJ2-7; the match to TRBD2 covers 13 bases. The ends lost 3 bases at V and 2 bases at J; junction bases unmatched: 5. CDR1 is SGHRS and CDR2 is YFSETQ in the germline V gene. This CDR3 has 16 amino acids. CDR3 sequence (DNA): TGCGCCAGCAGCTCGGGGGGACTAGCGGGACCCTACGAGCAGTACTTC. This sequence encodes CASSSGGLAGPYEQYF.

The V call is TRBV7-9, the J call TRBJ1-2, with 7 nucleotides matching TRBD1. The CDR3 consists of 15 residues. Trimming at V came to 5 bases and at J to 6 bases, leaving 12 bases not matched to a gene. Germline V gene sequence: CDR1 SEHNR, CDR2 FQNEAQ (reference sequence). In nucleotides, the CDR3 is TGTGCCAGCAGCCCTAGCGGGGACAGAAACCATGGCTACACCTTC. Translation gives CASSPSGDRNHGYTF.

In its sample, this clone was seen once. The chain uses TRBV7-9 and TRBJ1-1; TRBD1 matches at 8 bases. The V and J ends lost 5 bases and 5 bases, in that order; junction bases with no gene match: 10. The CDR3 runs 15 residues. CDR1 SEHNR and CDR2 FQNEAQ come from the germline V gene (reference sequence). In DNA form, the CDR3 reads TGTGCCAGCAGCCTGGACAGGGCGGGGAGAACTGAAGCTTTCTTT. Translating gives CASSLDRAGRTEAFF.